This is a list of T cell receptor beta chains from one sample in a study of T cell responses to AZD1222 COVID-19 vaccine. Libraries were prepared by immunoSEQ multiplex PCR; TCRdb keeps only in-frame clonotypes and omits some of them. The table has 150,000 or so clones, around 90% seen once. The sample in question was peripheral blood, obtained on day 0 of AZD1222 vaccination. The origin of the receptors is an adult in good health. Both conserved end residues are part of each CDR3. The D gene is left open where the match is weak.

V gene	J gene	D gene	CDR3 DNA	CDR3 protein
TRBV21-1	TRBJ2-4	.	TGTGCCAGCAGCAACGCCGGGACACTTAAAAACATTCAGTACTTC	CASSNAGTLKNIQYF
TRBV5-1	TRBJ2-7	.	TGCGCCAGCAGCTTTCCGGGACCCCCTAAGGGCAGCTCCTACGAGCAGTACTTC	CASSFPGPPKGSSYEQYF
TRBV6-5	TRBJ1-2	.	TGTGCCAGCAGTCCCGGGCGTAACTATGGCTACACCTTC	CASSPGRNYGYTF
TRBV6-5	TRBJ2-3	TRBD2	TGTGCCAGCAGTCCTCTAGCGGGATCTTACTATTTT	CASSPLAGSYYF
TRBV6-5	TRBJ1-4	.	TGTGCCAGCAGTACCAGACGGACTAATGAAAAACTGTTTTTT	CASSTRRTNEKLFF
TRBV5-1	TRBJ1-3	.	TGCGCCAGCAGCTTGAGTGGTCCTAGCTCTGGAAACACCATATATTTT	CASSLSGPSSGNTIYF
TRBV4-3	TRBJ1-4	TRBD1	TGCGCCAGCAGCCAAGACACCGCGGGGACAGGGGGCAGAGAAAAACTGTTTTTT	CASSQDTAGTGGREKLFF
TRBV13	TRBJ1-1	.	TGTGCCTATTTTAAGGGGCGAGACCCTGAAGCTTTCTTT	CAYFKGRDPEAFF
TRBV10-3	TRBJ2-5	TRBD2	TGTGCCACCGCGGGGGGGCAAGAGACCCAGTACTTC	CATAGGQETQYF
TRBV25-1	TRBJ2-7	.	TGTGCCAGCAGTGAATGGAGACCGGGTGAGCAGTACTTC	CASSEWRPGEQYF